The source of this T cell receptor (beta chain) is a study of technical replicates of blood from a handful of donors. The CDR3 is 15 residues long. J was trimmed by 5 bases and V by 4 bases; bases with no gene match: 9. Germline V CDR1 and CDR2: SGHNT, YYREEE (reference sequence). The data were produced by immunoSEQ multiplex PCR, yet TCRdb's version contains in-frame clones alone and is incomplete. This table holds about 59,000 clones, around 95% found once. What was sequenced was PBMCs. The chain links TRBV5-4 to TRBJ2-5, with 9 bases identical to TRBD1. The clonotype was recovered from a human donor in good health. Some clones in this sample may be carry-over from other donors' samples. The CDR3 DNA reads as TGTGCCAGCAGCCAGAGTCCCGGGACAGGGGAGACCCAGTACTTC. Protein: CASSQSPGTGETQYF.